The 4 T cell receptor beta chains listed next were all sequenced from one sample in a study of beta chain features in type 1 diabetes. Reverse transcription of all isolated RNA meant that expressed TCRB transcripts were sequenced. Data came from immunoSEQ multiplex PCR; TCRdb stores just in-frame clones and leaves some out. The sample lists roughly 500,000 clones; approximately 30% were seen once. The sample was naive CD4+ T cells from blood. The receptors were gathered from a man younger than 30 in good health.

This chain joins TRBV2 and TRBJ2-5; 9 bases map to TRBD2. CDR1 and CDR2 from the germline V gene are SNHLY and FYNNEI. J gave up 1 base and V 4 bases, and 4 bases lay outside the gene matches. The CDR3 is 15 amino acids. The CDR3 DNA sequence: TGTGCCAGCAGTGCACAGACTAGCGGCCAAGAGACCCAGTACTTC. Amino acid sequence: CASSAQTSGQETQYF.

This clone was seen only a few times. The CDR3 spells CASSAQGAGVQPQHF. CDR3 nucleotides: TGTGCCAGCAGTGCACAGGGGGCAGGAGTTCAGCCCCAGCATTTT. The rearrangement joins TRBV25-1 to TRBJ1-5; TRBD1 matches at 9 bases. The ends lost 4 bases at V and 6 bases at J; junction bases unmatched: 7. The germline V gene encodes CDR1 MGHDK and CDR2 SYGVNS. The CDR3 length is 15 residues.

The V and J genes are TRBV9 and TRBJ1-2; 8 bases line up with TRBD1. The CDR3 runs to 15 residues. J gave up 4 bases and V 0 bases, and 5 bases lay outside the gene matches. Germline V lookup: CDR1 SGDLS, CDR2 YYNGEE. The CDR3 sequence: CASSVEGTGGYGYTF. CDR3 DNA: TGTGCCAGCAGCGTAGAGGGGACAGGAGGCTATGGCTACACCTTC.

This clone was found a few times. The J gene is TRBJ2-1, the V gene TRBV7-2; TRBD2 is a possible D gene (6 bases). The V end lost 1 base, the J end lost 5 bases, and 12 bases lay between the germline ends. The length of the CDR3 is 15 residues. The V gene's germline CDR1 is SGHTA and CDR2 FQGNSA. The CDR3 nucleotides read TGTGCCAGCAGCTTAGTCGCTAGCGTGGACAATGAGCAGTTCTTC. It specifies CASSLVASVDNEQFF.